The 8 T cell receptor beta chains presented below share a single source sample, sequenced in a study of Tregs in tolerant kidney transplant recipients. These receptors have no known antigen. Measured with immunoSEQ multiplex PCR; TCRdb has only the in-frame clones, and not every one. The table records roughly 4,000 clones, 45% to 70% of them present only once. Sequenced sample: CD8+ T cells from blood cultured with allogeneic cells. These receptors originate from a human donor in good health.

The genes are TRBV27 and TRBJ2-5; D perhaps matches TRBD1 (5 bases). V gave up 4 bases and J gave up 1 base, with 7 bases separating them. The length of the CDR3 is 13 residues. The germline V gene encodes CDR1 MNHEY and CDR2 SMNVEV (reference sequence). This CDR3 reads CASSWGGQETQYF. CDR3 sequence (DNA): TGTGCCAGCAGTTGGGGCGGCCAAGAGACCCAGTACTTC.

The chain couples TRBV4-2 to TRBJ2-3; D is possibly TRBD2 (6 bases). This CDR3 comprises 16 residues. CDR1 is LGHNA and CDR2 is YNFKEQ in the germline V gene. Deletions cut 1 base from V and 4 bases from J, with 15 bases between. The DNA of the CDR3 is TGTGCCAGCAGCCAAGGGCTCCGGGACTTTTCAGATACGCAGTATTTT. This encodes CASSQGLRDFSDTQYF.

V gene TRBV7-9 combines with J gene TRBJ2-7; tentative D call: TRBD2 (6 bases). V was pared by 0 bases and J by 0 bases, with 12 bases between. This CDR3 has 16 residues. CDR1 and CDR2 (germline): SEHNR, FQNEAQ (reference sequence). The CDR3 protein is CASSLAEGLSSYEQYF. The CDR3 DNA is TGTGCCAGCAGCTTAGCGGAGGGCCTGAGCTCCTACGAGCAGTACTTC.

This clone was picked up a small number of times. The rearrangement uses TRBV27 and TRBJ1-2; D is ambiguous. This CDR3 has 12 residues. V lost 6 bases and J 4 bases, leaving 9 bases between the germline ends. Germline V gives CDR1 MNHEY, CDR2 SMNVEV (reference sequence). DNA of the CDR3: TGTGCCAGCAGCCCAGGCCCCTATGGCTACACCTTC. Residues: CASSPGPYGYTF.

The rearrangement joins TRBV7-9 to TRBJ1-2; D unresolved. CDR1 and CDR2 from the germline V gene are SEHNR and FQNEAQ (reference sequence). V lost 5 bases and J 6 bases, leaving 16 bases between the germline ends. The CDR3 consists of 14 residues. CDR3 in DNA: TGTGCCAGCAGCCCTAAACCAGGACCCCATGGCTACACCTTC. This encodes CASSPKPGPHGYTF.

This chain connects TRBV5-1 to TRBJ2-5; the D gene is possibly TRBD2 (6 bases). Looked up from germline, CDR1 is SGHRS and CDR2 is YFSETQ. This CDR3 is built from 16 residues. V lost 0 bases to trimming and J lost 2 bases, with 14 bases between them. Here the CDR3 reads CASSLAAAGRQETQYF. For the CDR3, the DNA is TGCGCCAGCAGCTTGGCCGCGGCGGGGCGGCAAGAGACCCAGTACTTC.

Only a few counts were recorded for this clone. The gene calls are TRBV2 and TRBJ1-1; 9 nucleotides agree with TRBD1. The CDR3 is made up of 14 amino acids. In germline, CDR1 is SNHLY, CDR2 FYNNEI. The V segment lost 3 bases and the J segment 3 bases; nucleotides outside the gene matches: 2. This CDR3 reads CASSEGQGDTEAFF. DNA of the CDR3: TGTGCCAGCAGTGAGGGACAGGGAGACACTGAAGCTTTCTTT.

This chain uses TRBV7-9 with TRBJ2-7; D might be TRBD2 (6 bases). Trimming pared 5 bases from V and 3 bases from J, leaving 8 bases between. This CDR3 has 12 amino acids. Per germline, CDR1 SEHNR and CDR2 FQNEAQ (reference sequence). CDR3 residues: CASSKTSYEQYF. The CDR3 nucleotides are TGTGCCAGCAGCAAGACTAGCTACGAGCAGTACTTC.